These 17 T cell receptor beta chains were sequenced from one sample in a study of blood T cells in healthy people across ages. Next came a second PCR, run for roughly 7 to 12 cycles, which used a sample-barcoded 5' primer along with a J-beta primer mix. In TCRdb, the 5' RACE reads were re-called with MiXCR into one record per CDR3 protein. The sample consists of more than 600,000 distinct CDR3 sequences, 20% to 25% of them appearing once. This sample was shared with a second study, whose subject was T cells of mothers and their children.

Sequencing was carried out using blood. These receptors were taken from a boy between 5 and 17 years old in good health.

As concerns this clonotype: An end of the junction does not agree with germline; a read error may underlie this. The V call is TRBV5-1, the J call TRBJ2-1, with 7 bases lining up with TRBD2. The CDR3 runs to 14 residues. Germline V gene lookup returns CDR1 SGHRS and CDR2 YFSETQ. The DNA for the CDR3 is TGCGCCAGCAGGGGAGGGACTATTTACAATGGGCAGTTCTTC. Its protein product is CASRGGTIYNGQFF.

V gene TRBV25-1 combines with J gene TRBJ2-3; 7 bases are shared with TRBD2. The CDR3 sequence is 19 residues long. Trimming at V came to 2 bases and at J to 0 bases, leaving 14 bases not matched to a gene. From germline, CDR1 is MGHDK and CDR2 SYGVNS. CDR3 sequence reads: CASSEPRVPRGGSTDTQYF. CDR3 sequence (DNA): TGTGCCAGCAGTGAACCCAGGGTCCCACGGGGAGGGAGCACAGATACGCAGTATTTT.

This clonotype was found many times. V usage is TRBV20-1 and J usage is TRBJ2-3; D remains ambiguous. V gave up 0 bases and J gave up 0 bases, with 7 bases separating them. Per germline, CDR1 DFQATT and CDR2 SNEGSKA (reference sequence). This CDR3 is 14 amino acids long. As DNA, the CDR3 is TGCAGTGCTAGAGATGGGCGGAGCACAGATACGCAGTATTTT. Amino acids: CSARDGRSTDTQYF.

The chain is built from TRBV12-3 or TRBV12-4 and TRBJ1-2; TRBD1 is a possible D gene (6 bases). Trimming removed 4 bases at V and 6 bases at J, with 15 bases between. This CDR3 comprises 14 residues. The CDR3 nucleotides are TGTGCCAGCAGTTGGAGGGTAGACAGGCATGGCTACACCTTC. This gives the protein CASSWRVDRHGYTF.

V is TRBV29-1 and J is TRBJ2-5; TRBD1 matches 8 bases. The J call may be in error: the DNA end matches TRBJ2-7 better. This CDR3 is 17 amino acids long. Germline CDR1 is SQVTM and CDR2 is ANQGSEA. The CDR3 loop is CSVPRQGSNPRDAEQYF. The CDR3 region has the DNA TGCAGCGTTCCCCGACAGGGGAGTAACCCACGGGATGCCGAGCAGTACTTC.

The chain is built from TRBV20-1 and TRBJ2-3; no firm D call. There are 13 residues in the CDR3. Trimming pared 3 bases from V and 5 bases from J, leaving 12 bases between. The germline V gene encodes CDR1 DFQATT and CDR2 SNEGSKA (reference sequence). Written as DNA, the CDR3 is TGCAGTGCTAGCGGGCTGTTGGTAGATACGCAGTATTTT. The encoded protein is CSASGLLVDTQYF.

The chain is built from TRBV9 and TRBJ1-3; no definite D call. CDR3 size: 14 residues. V gave up 7 bases and J gave up 2 bases, with 13 bases separating them. Germline CDR1 SGDLS, CDR2 YYNGEE. Here the CDR3 reads CASGESPTGNTIYF. The CDR3 DNA sequence: TGTGCCAGCGGGGAGTCGCCCACTGGAAACACCATATATTTT.

The chain employs TRBV5-1 and TRBJ1-4; D may be TRBD1 (6 bases). The ends were cut back, 2 bases at V and 3 bases at J, with 8 bases in the middle. The CDR3 runs to 14 residues. Germline CDR1 and CDR2: SGHRS and YFSETQ. CDR3 residues: CASSFDRSNEKLFF. CDR3 coding DNA: TGCGCCAGCAGCTTTGACAGGTCTAATGAAAAACTGTTTTTT.

This clonotype was seen a handful of times. The CDR3 protein is CASSLGAAGYTF. Written as DNA, the CDR3 is TGTGCCAGCAGTTTAGGGGCTGCTGGCTACACCTTC. The genes are TRBV12-3 or TRBV12-4 and TRBJ1-2, with no clear D. This CDR3 contains 12 residues. Trimming cost V 1 base and J 7 bases, with 7 bases left between them.

The rearrangement uses TRBV24-1 and TRBJ2-1, with TRBD2 matching over 11 bases. Germline CDR1 and CDR2: KGHDR and SFDVKD. This CDR3 is 17 amino acids long. V lost 4 bases to trimming and J lost 4 bases; unmatched junction nucleotides: 8. CDR3 DNA sequence: TGTGCCACCAGTGACCCCTTAGCGGGGGGGCTGTACAATGAGCAGTTCTTC. It yields the protein CATSDPLAGGLYNEQFF.

The chain couples TRBV18 to TRBJ1-3; maybe TRBD1 (6 bases). CDR3 size: 16 residues. V lost 2 bases to trimming and J lost 4 bases, with 15 bases between them. Germline CDR1 and CDR2: KGHSH and LQKENI. The CDR3 coding sequence is TGTGCCAGCTCACCAGCTCGGGCAGGGGCCGGAAACACCATATATTTT. Protein: CASSPARAGAGNTIYF.

Concerning this clonotype: At one end the junction does not follow the germline gene, possibly because of a read error. The chain couples TRBV20-1 to TRBJ1-1; D is possibly TRBD1 (6 bases). The V gene's germline CDR1 is DFQATT and CDR2 SNEGSKA (reference sequence). The CDR3 runs to 17 residues. The CDR3 coding sequence is TGCAGTGCTGGAGACTCCGGGGGCAGGGCAATGAACACTGAAGCTTTCTTT. Encoded protein: CSAGDSGGRAMNTEAFF.

The chain has TRBV12-3 or TRBV12-4 and TRBJ1-2; D is unclear. CDR3 size: 16 residues. Trimming cost V 1 base and J 6 bases, with 18 bases left between them. Here the CDR3 DNA reads TGTGCCAGCAGTTTAGACTTTCAAGGCTTAGGCGATGGCTACACCTTC. Its protein is CASSLDFQGLGDGYTF.

This clonotype has a handful of counts. The V call is TRBV28, the J call TRBJ2-3; 8 bases are a match to TRBD2. The CDR3 loop spans 15 amino acids. V lost 4 bases, J lost 2 bases, and 5 bases stayed unmatched. Germline V gives CDR1 MDHEN, CDR2 SYDVKM. The CDR3 protein is CASSSLAEITDTQYF. For the CDR3, the DNA is TGTGCCAGCAGTTCACTAGCGGAGATCACAGATACGCAGTATTTT. Supplemented by reference TRBV28 and TRBJ2-3, the full variable domain reads DVKVTQSSRYLVKRTGEKVFLECVQDMDHENMFWYRQDPGLGLRLIYFSYDVKMKEKGDIPEGYSVSREKKERFSLILESASTNQTSMYLCASSSLAEITDTQYFGPGTRLTVL.

The rearrangement uses TRBV11-2 and TRBJ2-2, with no clear D. CDR3 length: 14 residues. Looked up from germline, CDR1 is SGHAT and CDR2 is FQNNGV. Trimming removed 6 bases from V and 8 bases from J, with 16 bases in between. CDR3: CASSLSPDRGELFF. DNA for the CDR3: TGTGCCAGCAGTCTTTCACCGGACCGGGGGGAGCTGTTTTTT.

The chain carries TRBV24-1 and TRBJ2-2, with TRBD1 identical over 7 bases. Per germline, CDR1 KGHDR and CDR2 SFDVKD. V shed 0 bases, J shed 4 bases, and the junction held 4 bases outside the gene matches. This CDR3 region has 16 residues. The CDR3 coding sequence is TGTGCCACCAGTGATTTGTGGGCAGGGGGCACCGGGGAGCTGTTTTTT. It specifies CATSDLWAGGTGELFF.

This clonotype has more than one count but fewer than ten. The chain is built from TRBV7-2 and TRBJ1-1; D unresolved. This CDR3 spans 15 amino acids. Per the germline V gene, CDR1 is SGHTA and CDR2 is FQGNSA. The V gene lost 1 base and the J gene lost 2 bases, with 11 bases spanning the gap. This CDR3 reads CASSLVGVTNTEAFF. In nucleotides, the CDR3 is TGTGCCAGCAGCTTAGTGGGCGTGACTAACACTGAAGCTTTCTTT. Complete variable domain (other parts from reference TRBV7-2 and TRBJ1-1): GAGVSQSPSNKVTEKGKDVELRCDPISGHTALYWYRQSLGQGLEFLIYFQGNSAPDKSGLPSDRFSAERTGGSVSTLTIQRTQQEDSAVYLCASSLVGVTNTEAFFGQGTRLTVV.